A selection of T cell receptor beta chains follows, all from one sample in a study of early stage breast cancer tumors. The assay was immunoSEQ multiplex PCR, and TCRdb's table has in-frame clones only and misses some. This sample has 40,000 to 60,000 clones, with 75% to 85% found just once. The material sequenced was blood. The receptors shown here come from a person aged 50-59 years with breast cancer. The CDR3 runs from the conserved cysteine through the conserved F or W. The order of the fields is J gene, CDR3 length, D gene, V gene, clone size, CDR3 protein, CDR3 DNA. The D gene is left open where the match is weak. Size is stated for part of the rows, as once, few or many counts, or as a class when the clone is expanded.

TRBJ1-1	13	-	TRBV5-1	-	CASSLSGATEAFF	TGCGCCAGCAGCTTGAGTGGGGCCACTGAAGCTTTCTTT
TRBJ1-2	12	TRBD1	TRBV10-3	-	CANRQGNYGYTF	TGTGCCAACAGACAGGGGAACTATGGCTACACCTTC
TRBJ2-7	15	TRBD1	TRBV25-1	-	CASSDRGQGTYEQYF	TGTGCCAGCAGTGATAGGGGACAGGGAACCTACGAGCAGTACTTC
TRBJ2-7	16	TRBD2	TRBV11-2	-	CASSPHTGRASYEQYF	TGTGCCAGCAGCCCCCATACTGGGAGGGCCTCCTACGAGCAGTACTTC
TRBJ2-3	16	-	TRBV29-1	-	CSAKGTQATSTDTQYF	TGCAGCGCGAAAGGGACACAGGCGACTAGCACAGATACGCAGTATTTT
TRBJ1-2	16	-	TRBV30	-	CASTSSVGADGYGYTF	TGTGCCTCCACATCCTCCGTAGGGGCTGATGGCTATGGCTACACCTTC
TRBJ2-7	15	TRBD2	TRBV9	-	CASSVSGGRGYEQYF	TGTGCCAGCAGCGTAAGCGGGGGAAGAGGCTACGAGCAGTACTTC
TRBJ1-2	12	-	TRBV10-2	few	CASSAGVYGYTF	TGCGCCAGCAGTGCTGGGGTCTATGGCTACACCTTC
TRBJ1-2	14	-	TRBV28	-	CASSSPGGVAGYTF	TGTGCCAGCAGTTCCCCCGGGGGAGTAGCTGGCTACACCTTC
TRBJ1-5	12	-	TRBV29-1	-	CSAKEGNQPQHF	TGCAGCGCCAAGGAGGGGAATCAGCCCCAGCATTTT
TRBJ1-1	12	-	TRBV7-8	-	CASSIQWTEAFF	TGTGCCAGCAGCATACAGTGGACTGAAGCTTTCTTT
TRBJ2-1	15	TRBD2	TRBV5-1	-	CASSFEAGGRNEQFF	TGCGCCAGCAGCTTCGAAGCGGGAGGTCGCAATGAGCAGTTCTTC
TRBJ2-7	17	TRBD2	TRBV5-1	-	CASSLGGLAGGRNEQYF	TGCGCCAGCAGCTTGGGGGGACTAGCGGGAGGGAGAAACGAGCAGTACTTC
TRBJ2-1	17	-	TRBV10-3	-	CAISPLSGSPAGNEQFF	TGTGCCATCAGTCCCCTGTCCGGGAGCCCTGCGGGCAATGAGCAGTTCTTC
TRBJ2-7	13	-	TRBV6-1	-	CASRTPPTYEQYF	TGTGCCAGCAGGACGCCCCCTACCTACGAGCAGTACTTC
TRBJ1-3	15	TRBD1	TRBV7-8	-	CASSFRGRKGNTIYF	TGTGCCAGCAGCTTCAGGGGGCGCAAGGGAAACACCATATATTTT
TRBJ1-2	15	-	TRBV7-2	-	CASSQNQYGFYGYTF	TGTGCCAGCAGCCAAAACCAATATGGTTTTTATGGCTACACCTTC
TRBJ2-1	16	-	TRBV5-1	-	CASSSPLGEGDNEQFF	TGCGCCAGCAGCTCGCCGCTGGGCGAAGGGGACAATGAGCAGTTCTTC
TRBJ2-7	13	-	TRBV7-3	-	CASSLAQSHEQYF	TGTGCCAGCAGCTTAGCACAGTCCCACGAGCAGTACTTC
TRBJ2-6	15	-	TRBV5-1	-	CASSSEYSGANVLTF	TGCGCCAGCAGCTCGGAGTACTCTGGGGCCAACGTCCTGACTTTC
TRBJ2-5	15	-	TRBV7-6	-	CASSWGGAPQETQYF	TGTGCCAGCAGCTGGGGCGGGGCACCACAAGAGACCCAGTACTTC
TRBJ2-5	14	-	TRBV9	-	CASSAGAVRETQYF	TGTGCCAGCAGCGCGGGGGCAGTCAGAGAGACCCAGTACTTC
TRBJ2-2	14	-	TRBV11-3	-	CASPTGINTGELFF	TGTGCCAGTCCAACCGGGATTAACACCGGGGAGCTGTTTTTT
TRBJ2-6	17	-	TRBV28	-	CASSSVLGGDEANVLTF	TGTGCCAGCAGTTCCGTTCTTGGAGGGGACGAGGCCAACGTCCTGACTTTC
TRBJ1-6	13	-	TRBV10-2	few	CASSENIGSPLHF	TGCGCCAGCAGTGAGAATATTGGTTCACCCCTCCACTTT
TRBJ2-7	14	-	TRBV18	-	CASSPASSPHEQYF	TGTGCCAGCTCACCAGCGAGCTCTCCCCACGAGCAGTACTTC
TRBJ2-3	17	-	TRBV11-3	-	CASSLDRSSGSTDTQYF	TGTGCCAGCAGCTTAGATCGGAGTAGCGGTAGCACAGATACGCAGTATTTT
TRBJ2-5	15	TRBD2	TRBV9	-	CASSAQTSGVATQYF	TGTGCCAGCAGCGCTCAGACTAGCGGGGTAGCGACCCAGTACTTC
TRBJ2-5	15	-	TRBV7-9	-	CASSEGTHGGETQYF	TGTGCCAGCAGCGAAGGGACCCATGGTGGGGAGACCCAGTACTTC
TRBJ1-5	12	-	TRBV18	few	CASSKVSEPQHF	TGTGCCAGCTCTAAGGTTTCTGAGCCCCAGCATTTT
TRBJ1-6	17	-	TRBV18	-	CASSPFPTEIYNSPLHF	TGTGCCAGCTCACCATTTCCGACAGAAATCTATAATTCACCCCTCCACTTT
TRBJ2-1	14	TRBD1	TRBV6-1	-	CASVSGGSYNEQFF	TGTGCCAGCGTCTCAGGGGGTAGCTACAATGAGCAGTTCTTC
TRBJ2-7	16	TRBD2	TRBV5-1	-	CASSPGGGRDLSEQYF	TGCGCCAGCAGCCCGGGTGGCGGGAGGGATTTGAGCGAGCAGTACTTC
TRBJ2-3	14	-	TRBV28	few	CASSLRGGTDTQYF	TGTGCCAGCAGTTTAAGGGGTGGGACAGATACGCAGTATTTT
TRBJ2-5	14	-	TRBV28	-	CASSLSGLQETQYF	TGTGCCAGCAGTTTATCAGGACTCCAAGAGACCCAGTACTTC
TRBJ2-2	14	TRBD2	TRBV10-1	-	CASGSGGGTGELFF	TGCGCCAGCGGTAGCGGGGGCGGAACCGGGGAGCTGTTTTTT
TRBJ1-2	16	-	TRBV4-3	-	CASSQGDASSAYGYTF	TGCGCCAGCAGCCAGGGGGACGCTAGTTCGGCCTATGGCTACACCTTC
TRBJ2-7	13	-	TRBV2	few	CASSGDRDYEQYF	TGTGCCAGCAGCGGGGACCGCGACTACGAGCAGTACTTC
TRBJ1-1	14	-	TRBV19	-	CASTYPIGNTEAFF	TGTGCCAGTACCTACCCCATTGGAAACACTGAAGCTTTCTTT
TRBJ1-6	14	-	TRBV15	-	CATSRDRNNSPLHF	TGTGCCACCAGCAGAGATCGAAACAATTCACCCCTCCACTTT
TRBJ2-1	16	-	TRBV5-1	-	CASSSGTGGPYNEQFF	TGCGCCAGCAGTTCTGGGACCGGGGGACCGTACAATGAGCAGTTCTTC
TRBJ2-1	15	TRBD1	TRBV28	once	CASSTSGQGTGEQFF	TGTGCCAGCAGTACTTCTGGACAGGGGACGGGTGAGCAGTTCTTC
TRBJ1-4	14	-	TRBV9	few	CASSVGQSNEKLFF	TGTGCCAGCAGCGTAGGGCAATCTAATGAAAAACTGTTTTTT
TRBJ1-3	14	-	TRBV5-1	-	CASSLGVSGNTIYF	TGCGCCAGCAGCTTGGGGGTTTCTGGAAACACCATATATTTT
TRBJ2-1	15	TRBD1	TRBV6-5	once	CASSSGQGIINEQFF	TGTGCCAGCAGCTCCGGACAGGGTATAATCAATGAGCAGTTCTTC